This T cell receptor beta chain was captured by sequencing in a study of cytomegalovirus exposure and HLA in healthy donors. At the level of the study: Unique TCRs from HLA-typed donors, 80 million to 100 million of them, were held in an early data release. Around 77% of roughly 400 genotyped donors fell in the Caucasian-associated ancestry cluster. Study-level points and caveats: In a later analysis, TCR beta V- and J-gene trimming showed a link to a missense DCLRE1C variant. In vitro experiments confirmed that three CMV-associated chains were specific for CMV antigens.

Germline values: CDR1 WSHSY, CDR2 SAAADI. Trimming removed 6 bases at V and 2 bases at J, with 10 bases between. The CDR3 has 13 residues. The PCR had 60 Vbeta and 13 Jbeta primers. The method was immunoSEQ multiplex PCR; TCRdb's version includes in-frame clones alone and lacks a portion of them. The profile shows about 180,000 clones, around three quarters of them singletons. Turning to this clone: The antigen is not known.

This receptor was identified in a young woman in good health and CMV-seropositive. The genes are TRBV10-2 and TRBJ1-2; no clear D gene. Sequencing used PBMCs. The CDR3 DNA is TGCGCCAGCAGGCAGGCCCTAAACTATGGCTACACCTTC. Protein: CASRQALNYGYTF.